These 30 T cell receptor beta chains were all obtained from the same sample, sequenced in a study of blood T cell repertoires in COVID-19. Using immunoSEQ multiplex PCR, the repertoire was profiled, and TCRdb retains in-frame clones only, with some absent. The data show roughly 78,000 clones, around 90% seen once. Sequencing used peripheral blood. The receptors were sampled from a man in his fifties or sixties with acute or convalescent COVID-19.

V is TRBV29-1 and J is TRBJ1-1, with 7 positions matching TRBD1. CDR1 is SQVTM and CDR2 is ANQGSEA in the germline V gene. V gave up 3 bases and J gave up 10 bases; unmatched junction bases: 5. This CDR3 spans 11 amino acids. DNA of the CDR3: TGCAGCGTTGAGACAGGGACCTCAGCTTTCTTT. Protein sequence: CSVETGTSAFF.

The genes are TRBV10-2 and TRBJ1-4; D perhaps matches TRBD1 (5 bases). The V end lost 6 bases, the J end lost 0 bases, and 14 bases lay between the germline ends. Germline lookup yields CDR1 WSHSY and CDR2 SAAADI. This CDR3 comprises 16 residues. The CDR3 sequence: CASSGGTVTTNEKLFF. In DNA form, the CDR3 reads TGCGCCAGCAGCGGGGGGACGGTCACAACTAATGAAAAACTGTTTTTT.

V and J are TRBV5-8 and TRBJ2-3; D may be TRBD2 (6 bases). Germline V CDR1 and CDR2: SGHTS, YDEGEE. The V end lost 2 bases, the J end lost 0 bases, and 13 bases lay between the germline ends. The CDR3 is 16 amino acids. The CDR3 coding sequence is TGTGCCAGCAGCTTATCCCGCGGGGCGAGCACAGATACGCAGTATTTT. Translating gives CASSLSRGASTDTQYF.

The chain has TRBV19 and TRBJ1-4, with D hard to call. The CDR3 spans 13 residues. CDR1 and CDR2 from the germline V gene are LNHDA and SQIVND (reference sequence). V was cut by 6 bases and J by 5 bases, with 10 bases left in between. The CDR3: CASSPGQNEKLFF. The CDR3 bases are TGTGCCAGTAGCCCTGGGCAAAATGAAAAACTGTTTTTT.

V usage is TRBV7-4 and J usage is TRBJ2-1, with 7 bases matching TRBD1. V lost 5 bases and J lost 6; bases outside the gene matches: 10. Germline-derived CDR1 and CDR2 are SGHVT and SQSDAQ. The CDR3 totals 15 residues. The CDR3 loop is CASSTRQGYSNEQFF. The CDR3 DNA follows: TGTGCCAGCAGCACGCGACAGGGTTATAGCAATGAGCAGTTCTTC. The full variable domain, rest sourced from reference TRBV7-4 and TRBJ2-1, is GAGVSQSPRYKVAKRGRDVALRCDSISGHVTLYWYRQTLGQGSEVLTYSQSDAQRDKSGRPSGRFSAERPERSVSTLKIQRTEQGDSAVYLCASSTRQGYSNEQFFGPGTRLTVL.

This clone appeared a few times. The chain has TRBV7-9 and TRBJ2-3; 13 nucleotides align to TRBD2. The CDR3 runs to 19 residues. Trimming took 3 bases from V and 1 from J; bases not matched to a gene: 10. Germline lookup yields CDR1 SEHNR and CDR2 FQNEAQ (reference sequence). This chain's CDR3 is CASSFRYSLAGGRTDTQYF. The DNA for the CDR3 is TGTGCCAGCAGCTTCCGGTACTCACTAGCGGGGGGGCGCACAGATACGCAGTATTTT.

V is TRBV10-3 and J is TRBJ1-3, with TRBD1 identical over 7 bases. After removal of 4 bases from V and 1 base from J, the junction contained 1 base not matched to a gene. There are 14 residues in the CDR3. CDR1 is ENHRY, CDR2 SYGVKD, per germline. Here the CDR3 reads CAISGDSSGNTIYF. Here the CDR3 DNA reads TGTGCCATCAGTGGGGACAGTTCTGGAAACACCATATATTTT.

The chain uses TRBV13 and TRBJ1-6, with 10 bases fitting TRBD1. CDR3 length: 15 residues. Germline CDR1 reads PRHDT; CDR2 reads FYEKMQ (reference sequence). The V and J ends lost 4 bases and 8 bases, in that order; junction bases with no gene match: 5. Here the CDR3 reads CASSSPGQGHSPLHF. Written as DNA, the CDR3 is TGTGCCAGCAGCTCCCCGGGACAGGGGCATTCACCCCTCCACTTT.

V gene TRBV18 combines with J gene TRBJ1-2; 7 bases line up with TRBD1. The germline CDR1 and CDR2 sequences are KGHSH and LQKENI. V was pared by 1 base and J by 6 bases, with 11 bases of the junction left unmatched. CDR3 length: 16 amino acids. CDR3 loop: CASSPRSIRGTDGYTF. The CDR3 nucleotides read TGTGCCAGCTCACCACGGTCGATCAGGGGGACCGATGGCTACACCTTC.

The rearrangement joins TRBV5-8 to TRBJ1-2; 7 bases fit TRBD1. Trimming took 7 bases from V and 2 from J; bases not matched to a gene: 8. This CDR3 is 14 amino acids long. Germline CDR1 and CDR2: SGHTS and YDEGEE. The CDR3 DNA is TGTGCCAGCCACACGGGACAGAGGAACTATGGCTACACCTTC. It is translated as CASHTGQRNYGYTF.

This chain links TRBV30 with TRBJ2-6, with 8 bases aligning to TRBD2. The length of the CDR3 is 16 residues. Germline V CDR1 and CDR2: GTSNPN, SVGIG (reference sequence). V was clipped by 3 bases and J by 0 bases; unmatched bases: 4. The DNA of the CDR3 is TGTGCCTGGAGCGGGGGGGCCCGCTCTGGGGCCAACGTCCTGACTTTC. This encodes CAWSGGARSGANVLTF. Using reference TRBV30 and TRBJ2-6 for the parts outside the CDR3, the full variable domain is SQTIHQWPATLVQPVGSPLSLECTVEGTSNPNLYWYRQAAGRGLQLLFYSVGIGQISSEVPQNLSASRPQDRQFILSSKKLLLSDSGFYLCAWSGGARSGANVLTFGAGSRLTVL.

The rearrangement uses TRBV6-5 and TRBJ1-1; D unclear. The V gene lost 6 bases and the J gene lost 6 bases, with 11 bases spanning the gap. The CDR3 loop spans 12 amino acids. CDR1 and CDR2 from the germline V gene are MNHEY and SVGAGI. The CDR3 protein is CASSFPEAEAFF. The DNA for the CDR3 is TGTGCCAGCAGCTTCCCAGAGGCTGAAGCTTTCTTT.

The chain couples TRBV5-1 to TRBJ2-5; possible D gene TRBD2, 6 bases. The germline V and J ends were trimmed by 1 base and 1 base, with 11 bases remaining between them. The CDR3 length is 15 residues. The germline V gene has CDR1 SGHRS and CDR2 YFSETQ. The CDR3 DNA sequence: TGCGCCAGCAGCTTGAGTGGGGGGTCCCAAGAGACCCAGTACTTC. Residues: CASSLSGGSQETQYF. The full variable domain, completed using reference TRBV5-1 and TRBJ2-5, is KAGVTQTPRYLIKTRGQQVTLSCSPISGHRSVSWYQQTPGQGLQFLFEYFSETQRNKGNFPGRFSGRQFSNSRSEMNVSTLELGDSALYLCASSLSGGSQETQYFGPGTRLLVL.

This chain links TRBV10-3 with TRBJ2-1; TRBD2 matches 9 bases. Unmatched junction bases numbered 10, after V lost 4 bases and J lost 0 bases. The CDR3 totals 18 residues. Germline CDR1 is ENHRY and CDR2 is SYGVKD. The CDR3 region is CAISGKRGAGSSYNEQFF. In DNA form, the CDR3 reads TGTGCCATCAGTGGGAAGCGGGGGGCGGGAAGCTCCTACAATGAGCAGTTCTTC.

The J gene is TRBJ2-1, the V gene TRBV9; 9 bases are a match to TRBD1. After removal of 4 bases from V and 2 bases from J, the junction contained 4 bases not matched to a gene. This CDR3 is 15 amino acids long. Per germline, CDR1 SGDLS and CDR2 YYNGEE. The CDR3 reads CASSPRQGAYNEQFF. In DNA, the CDR3 is TGTGCCAGCAGCCCCCGACAGGGGGCCTACAATGAGCAGTTCTTC.

The J gene is TRBJ2-2, the V gene TRBV25-1, with TRBD1 identical over 7 bases. The CDR3 contains 15 residues. V dropped 3 bases and J dropped 4; count of bases not matched to a gene: 5. Germline V gene lookup returns CDR1 MGHDK and CDR2 SYGVNS. The CDR3 DNA sequence: TGTGCCAGCAGTGAGCGACAGGGTCCCACCGGGGAGCTGTTTTTT. It codes for CASSERQGPTGELFF.

The chain carries TRBV19 and TRBJ2-5; 7 bases align to TRBD1. Trimming took 4 bases from V and 2 from J; bases not matched to a gene: 7. The V gene's germline CDR1 is LNHDA and CDR2 SQIVND (reference sequence). The CDR3 covers 15 residues. CDR3 amino acids: CASSKTGAWQETQYF. CDR3 nucleotides: TGTGCCAGTAGTAAAACAGGGGCGTGGCAAGAGACCCAGTACTTC.

This clone has a single count. The chain couples TRBV27 to TRBJ2-3, with TRBD2 identical over 10 bases. Germline V lookup: CDR1 MNHEY, CDR2 SMNVEV (reference sequence). The V segment lost 6 bases and the J segment 8 bases; nucleotides outside the gene matches: 11. The CDR3 has 15 amino acids. CDR3 coding DNA: TGTGCCAGCAGAGCCCAGCGGGGGGGCCGGGGTACGCAGTATTTT. Its translation is CASRAQRGGRGTQYF.

The rearrangement links TRBV28 to TRBJ1-2, with TRBD1 identical over 7 bases. The J segment lost 2 bases and the V segment lost 6 bases, leaving 3 bases of the junction unmatched. The germline CDR1 and CDR2 sequences are MDHEN and SYDVKM. The CDR3 contains 13 residues. CDR3 amino acids: CASSEGQNYGYTF. CDR3 bases: TGTGCCAGCAGCGAGGGACAGAACTATGGCTACACCTTC.

The V call is TRBV7-8, the J call TRBJ2-2; D not certain. The germline V gene encodes CDR1 SGHVS and CDR2 FQNEAQ. Trimming removed 5 bases at V and 4 bases at J, with 8 bases between. CDR3 length: 13 amino acids. The CDR3 reads CASSPFPTGELFF. DNA of the CDR3: TGTGCCAGCAGCCCCTTCCCCACCGGGGAGCTGTTTTTT.

The genes are TRBV11-2 and TRBJ1-2, with D hard to call. Trimming cost V 0 bases and J 8 bases, with 7 bases left between them. Germline CDR1 SGHAT, CDR2 FQNNGV. The CDR3 length is 12 residues. The CDR3 sequence is CASSLELRGYTF. The CDR3 nucleotides read TGTGCCAGCAGCTTAGAGCTAAGAGGCTACACCTTC.

This clone was recorded only once. The chain is built from TRBV6-1 and TRBJ2-5; 11 positions match TRBD2. The ends lost 4 bases at V and 4 bases at J; junction bases unmatched: 8. Germline CDR1 reads MNHNS; CDR2 reads SASEGT. The CDR3 consists of 16 residues. The CDR3 DNA is TGTGCCAGCAGTGTATCTAGCGGGGGGCCCCCAGAGACCCAGTACTTC. This codes for CASSVSSGGPPETQYF.

The V call is TRBV18, the J call TRBJ2-3; D is possibly TRBD1 (5 bases). Per the germline V gene, CDR1 is KGHSH and CDR2 is LQKENI. The CDR3 is 16 residues long. Trimming removed 0 bases from V and 5 bases from J, with 15 bases in between. CDR3: CASSPPRQGGRDTQYF. Written as DNA, the CDR3 is TGTGCCAGCTCACCACCCCGCCAGGGCGGTAGAGATACGCAGTATTTT.

V is TRBV6-5 and J is TRBJ1-5, with TRBD1 matching 8 bases. The germline V gene has CDR1 MNHEY and CDR2 SVGAGI. V lost 4 bases to trimming and J lost 5 bases; unmatched junction nucleotides: 1. The CDR3 spans 13 residues. DNA for the CDR3: TGTGCCAGCAGTTCGACAGGGGATCAGCCCCAGCATTTT. This encodes CASSSTGDQPQHF.

The gene calls are TRBV7-6 and TRBJ1-5; 8 nucleotides agree with TRBD1. Germline V gives CDR1 SGHVS, CDR2 FNYEAQ. The CDR3 spans 17 residues. The ends lost 1 base at V and 6 bases at J; junction bases unmatched: 11. The DNA for the CDR3 is TGTGCCAGCAGCTTAGGTGCTCCGGGGACAGGTTTTCAGCCCCAGCATTTT. It is translated as CASSLGAPGTGFQPQHF.

J is TRBJ1-1 and V is TRBV28; maybe TRBD1 (6 bases). The CDR3 has 15 residues. The V and J ends lost 1 base and 2 bases respectively, with 11 bases between them. Germline V gene lookup returns CDR1 MDHEN and CDR2 SYDVKM. The CDR3 is CASSLSAGANTEAFF. The CDR3 DNA reads TGTGCCAGCAGTTTATCGGCAGGGGCAAACACTGAAGCTTTCTTT.

This clone was found many times. The chain uses TRBV5-6 and TRBJ1-2; TRBD1 matches at 10 bases. Germline V CDR1 and CDR2: SGHDT, YYEEEE. Trimming took 3 bases from V and 3 from J; bases not matched to a gene: 14. The CDR3 is 18 residues long. DNA of the CDR3: TGTGCCAGCAGCTCACGATTCGGGACAGGGGAGGCTTACTATGGCTACACCTTC. Amino acid sequence: CASSSRFGTGEAYYGYTF.

V is TRBV5-1 and J is TRBJ1-4, with D maybe TRBD1 (6 bases). Germline CDR1 reads SGHRS; CDR2 reads YFSETQ. The CDR3 has 14 residues. V was clipped by 4 bases and J by 4 bases, with 11 bases between them. In nucleotides, the CDR3 is TGCGCCAGCAGCCAGGACAGCATTAATGAAAAACTGTTTTTT. Protein: CASSQDSINEKLFF.

The J gene is TRBJ2-7, the V gene TRBV5-5, with 11 positions matching TRBD1. Trimming cost V 3 bases and J 3 bases; bases outside gene matches: 5. This CDR3 contains 15 residues. Germline V lookup: CDR1 SGHKS, CDR2 YYEKEE (reference sequence). In nucleotides, the CDR3 is TGTGCCAGCAGCTGGGGGACAGGGGGAGGCTACGAGCAGTACTTC. This gives the protein CASSWGTGGGYEQYF.

The genes are TRBV9 and TRBJ2-7; 7 bases fit TRBD1. Trimming removed 4 bases from V and 0 bases from J; junction bases left unmatched: 4. This CDR3 has 14 residues. Germline assignment: CDR1 SGDLS and CDR2 YYNGEE. CDR3 residues: CASSLTGSSYEQYF. The CDR3 DNA sequence: TGTGCCAGCAGCTTGACAGGGTCCTCCTACGAGCAGTACTTC.